The T cell receptor (beta chain) described here comes from a study of T cells in Graves' hyperthyroidism and ophthalmopathy. Trimming shortened V by 8 bases and J by 6 bases, and 21 bases separated the two germline ends. The CDR3 extends over 15 amino acids. Germline CDR1 is LNHDA and CDR2 is SQIVND (reference sequence). RNA transcripts were the template for amplifying TCR beta CDR3 regions. In the first-round RT-PCR of the TCR CDR3, the HTBI primer set was used. Each CDR3 protein is one row after TCRdb ran MiXCR on the multiplex PCR reads. The table shows over 650,000 distinct CDR3 sequences, with over 15% occurring only once. This clonotype was observed many times. Graves' hyperthyroidism is called stable when ophthalmopathy does not progress within 18 months.

The TCR sequence derives from a man between 18 and 29 years old with Graves' hyperthyroidism. This chain uses TRBV19 with TRBJ2-3; weak D call: TRBD2 (6 bases). What was sequenced was blood. CDR3 in amino acids: CASGGTAHPVDTQYF. The CDR3 DNA reads as TGTGCCAGTGGGGGGACTGCCCACCCCGTTGATACGCAGTATTTT.